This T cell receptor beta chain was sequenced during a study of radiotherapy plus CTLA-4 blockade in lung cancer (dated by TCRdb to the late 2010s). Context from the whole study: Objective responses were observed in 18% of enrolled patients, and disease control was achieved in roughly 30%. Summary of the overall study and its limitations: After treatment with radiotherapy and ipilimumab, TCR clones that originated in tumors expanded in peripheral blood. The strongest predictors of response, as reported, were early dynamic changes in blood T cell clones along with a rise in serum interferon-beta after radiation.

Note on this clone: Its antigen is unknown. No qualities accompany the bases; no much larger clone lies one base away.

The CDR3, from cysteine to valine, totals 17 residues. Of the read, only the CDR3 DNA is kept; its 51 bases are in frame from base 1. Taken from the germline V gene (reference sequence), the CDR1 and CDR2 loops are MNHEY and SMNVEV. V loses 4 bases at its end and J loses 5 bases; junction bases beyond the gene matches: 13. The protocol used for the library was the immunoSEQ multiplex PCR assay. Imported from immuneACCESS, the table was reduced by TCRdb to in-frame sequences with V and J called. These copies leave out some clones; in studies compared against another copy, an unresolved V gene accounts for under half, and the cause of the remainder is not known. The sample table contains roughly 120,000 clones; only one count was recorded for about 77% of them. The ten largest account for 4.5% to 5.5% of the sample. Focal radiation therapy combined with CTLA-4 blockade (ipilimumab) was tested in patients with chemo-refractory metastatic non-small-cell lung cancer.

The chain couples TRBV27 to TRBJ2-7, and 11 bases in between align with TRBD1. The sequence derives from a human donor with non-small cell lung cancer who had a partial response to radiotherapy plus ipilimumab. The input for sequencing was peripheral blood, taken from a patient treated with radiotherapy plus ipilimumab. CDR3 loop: CASSSLPGQGARHEQYV. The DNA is TGTGCCAGCAGTTCCCTCCCCGGACAGGGGGCCAGACACGAGCAGTACGTC.